The 7 T cell receptor delta chains in this list originate from one sample, sequenced in a study of Vδ1+ human thymocytes. Study-wide points: Highly polyclonal TRG and TRD repertoires with Gaussian CDR3 length distributions appeared in thymus.

Sequences come from RNA converted to cDNA by reverse transcription. Pooled V-gene forward primers with one constant-region reverse primer generated the CDR3 amplicons by multiplex PCR. TCRdb re-identified clones in the multiplex PCR reads via CATT. The sample contains more than 45,000 delta-chain clones, approximately 16% of which appear only once. Antigen specificity for these receptors is unknown. The sequenced material came from Vdelta1+ gamma-delta thymocytes from the thymus. Described subset: FACS-sorted CD3+ TCRalphabeta- TCRVdelta1+ TCRVdelta2- thymocytes. The receptors were gathered from a girl less than two years old who had congenital heart surgery.

This clone was seen a few times. The gene calls are TRDV1 and TRDJ1, with 11 positions matching TRDD3. Germline-derived CDR1 and CDR2 are TSWWSYY and QGS. The junction had 24 bases not matched to a gene; V was cut back by 5 bases and J by 7 bases. The CDR3 contains 20 residues. The CDR3 loop reads CALGTRYTNTVLGDRGKLIF. The CDR3 region has the DNA TGTGCTCTTGGGACCCGATACACCAATACCGTACTGGGGGATAGGGGTAAACTCATCTTT.

The rearrangement links TRDV1 to TRDJ1; 7 nucleotides line up with TRDD3. V shed 4 bases and J 5 bases; nucleotides not matched to a gene: 16. The CDR3 is 17 amino acids. Germline CDR1 TSWWSYY, CDR2 QGS. CDR3 loop: CALGANLRPGGGDKLIF. The CDR3 nucleotides read TGTGCTCTTGGGGCGAACCTACGCCCTGGGGGTGGGGATAAACTCATCTTT.

This clone occurred a few times. V usage is TRDV1 and J usage is TRDJ1; D gene uncertain. Trimming pared 1 base from V and 2 bases from J, leaving 26 bases between. Germline V gene data show CDR1 as TSWWSYY and CDR2 as QGS. The CDR3 consists of 20 residues. CDR3 coding DNA: TGTGCTCTTGGGGAACAGCCCATACCGTCCCTTTATGCATTTACCGATAAACTCATCTTT. This translates into CALGEQPIPSLYAFTDKLIF.

In its sample, this clone was seen a few times. The chain recombines TRDV1 with TRDJ1; D is unresolved. CDR3 size: 16 residues. Germline V lookup: CDR1 TSWWSYY, CDR2 QGS. V lost 2 bases and J lost 3, with 16 bases in between. The CDR3 coding sequence is TGTGCTCTTGGGGAATCGTGTCTGGATCACGCCGATAAACTCATCTTT. This gives the protein CALGESCLDHADKLIF.

This clone has just a few counts. The chain uses TRDV1 and TRDJ1; 8 nucleotides line up with TRDD3. J gave up 0 bases and V 0 bases, and 9 bases lay outside the gene matches. This CDR3 is built from 18 residues. Germline V lookup: CDR1 TSWWSYY, CDR2 QGS. This CDR3 reads CALGELVGLGVYTDKLIF. DNA for the CDR3: TGTGCTCTTGGGGAACTGGTCGGACTGGGGGTGTACACCGATAAACTCATCTTT.

The chain carries TRDV1 and TRDJ1; D uncertain. The V end lost 4 bases, the J end lost 0 bases, and 6 bases lay between the germline ends. The CDR3 covers 13 residues. Germline values: CDR1 TSWWSYY, CDR2 QGS. CDR3 residues: CALGGIDTDKLIF. CDR3 sequence (DNA): TGTGCTCTTGGGGGGATCGACACCGATAAACTCATCTTT.

A note on this clone: A read error may explain this, as a much larger clone is one base away. The chain links TRDV2 to TRDJ1; 9 nucleotides match TRDD3. From germline, CDR1 is GEAIGNYY and CDR2 EKD. Germline trimming cut 8 bases from V and 3 bases from J; bases unmatched to any gene: 12. The CDR3 consists of 15 residues. The CDR3 sequence: CASTGGPREADKLIF. The CDR3 coding sequence is TGTGCCTCTACTGGGGGACCCCGGGAGGCCGATAAACTCATCTTT.